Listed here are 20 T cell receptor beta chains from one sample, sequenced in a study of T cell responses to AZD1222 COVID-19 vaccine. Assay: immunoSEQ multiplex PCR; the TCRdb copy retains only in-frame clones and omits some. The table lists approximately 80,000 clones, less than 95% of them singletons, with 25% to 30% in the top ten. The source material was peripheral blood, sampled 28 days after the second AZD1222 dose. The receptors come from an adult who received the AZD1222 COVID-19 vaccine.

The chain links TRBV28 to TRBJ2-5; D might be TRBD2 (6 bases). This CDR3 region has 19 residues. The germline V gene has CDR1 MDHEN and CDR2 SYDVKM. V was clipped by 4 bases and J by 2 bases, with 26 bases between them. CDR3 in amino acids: CASSSSLFAGRGTQETQYF. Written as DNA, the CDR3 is TGTGCCAGCAGTTCCTCCCTTTTTGCGGGGAGAGGAACTCAAGAGACCCAGTACTTC.

The CDR3 reads CASNLQGQISTDTQYF. The CDR3 nucleotides are TGTGCCAGCAACCTCCAAGGACAGATTAGCACAGATACGCAGTATTTT. The chain employs TRBV2 and TRBJ2-3; weak D call: TRBD1 (6 bases). This CDR3 region has 16 residues. The germline V and J ends were trimmed by 7 bases and 0 bases, with 17 bases remaining between them. Germline assignment: CDR1 SNHLY and CDR2 FYNNEI.

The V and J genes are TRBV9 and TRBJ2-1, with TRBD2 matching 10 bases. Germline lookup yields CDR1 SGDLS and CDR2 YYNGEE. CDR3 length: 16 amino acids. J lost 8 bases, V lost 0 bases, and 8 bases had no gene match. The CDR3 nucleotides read TGTGCCAGCAGCGTAGAGATAGCGGGAGGCCGCCATGAGCAGTTCTTC. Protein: CASSVEIAGGRHEQFF.

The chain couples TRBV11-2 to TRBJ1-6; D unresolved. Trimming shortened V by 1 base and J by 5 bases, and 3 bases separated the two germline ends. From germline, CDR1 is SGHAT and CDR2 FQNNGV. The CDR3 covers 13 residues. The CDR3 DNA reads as TGTGCCAGCAGCTTAGTGGATAATTCACCCCTCCACTTT. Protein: CASSLVDNSPLHF.

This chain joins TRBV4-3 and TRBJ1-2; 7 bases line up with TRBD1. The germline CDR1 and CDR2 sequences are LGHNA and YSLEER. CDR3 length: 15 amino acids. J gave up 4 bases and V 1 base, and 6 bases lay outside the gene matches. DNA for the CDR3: TGCGCCAGCAGCCAAGGACCAGGGGGTGGCTATGGCTACACCTTC. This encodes CASSQGPGGGYGYTF.

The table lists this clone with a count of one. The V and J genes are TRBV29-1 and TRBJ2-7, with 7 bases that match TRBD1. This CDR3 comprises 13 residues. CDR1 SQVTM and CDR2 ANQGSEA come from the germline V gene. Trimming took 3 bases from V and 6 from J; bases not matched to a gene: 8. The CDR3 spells CSVDTGRGTEQYF. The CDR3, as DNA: TGCAGCGTTGACACGGGCAGGGGGACCGAGCAGTACTTC.

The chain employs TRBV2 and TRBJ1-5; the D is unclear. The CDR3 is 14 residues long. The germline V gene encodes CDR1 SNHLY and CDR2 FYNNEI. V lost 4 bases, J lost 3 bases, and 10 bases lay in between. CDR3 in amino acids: CASSAAANNQPQHF. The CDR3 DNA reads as TGTGCCAGCAGTGCGGCAGCTAACAATCAGCCCCAGCATTTT. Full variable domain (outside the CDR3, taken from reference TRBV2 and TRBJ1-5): EPEVTQTPSHQVTQMGQEVILRCVPISNHLYFYWYRQILGQKVEFLVSFYNNEISEKSEIFDDQFSVERPDGSNFTLKIRSTKLEDSAMYFCASSAAANNQPQHFGDGTRLSIL.

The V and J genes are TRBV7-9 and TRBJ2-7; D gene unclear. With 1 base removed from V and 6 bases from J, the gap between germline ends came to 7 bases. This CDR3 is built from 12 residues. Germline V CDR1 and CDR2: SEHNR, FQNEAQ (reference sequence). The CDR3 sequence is CASSLEGSEQYF. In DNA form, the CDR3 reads TGTGCCAGCAGCTTAGAGGGTAGCGAGCAGTACTTC.

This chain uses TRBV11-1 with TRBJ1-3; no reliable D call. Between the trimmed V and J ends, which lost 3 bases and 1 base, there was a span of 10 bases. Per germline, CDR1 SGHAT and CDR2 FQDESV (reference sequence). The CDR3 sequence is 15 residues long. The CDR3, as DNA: TGTGCCAGCAGCTTCGGACCGAATTCTGGAAACACCATATATTTT. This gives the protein CASSFGPNSGNTIYF.

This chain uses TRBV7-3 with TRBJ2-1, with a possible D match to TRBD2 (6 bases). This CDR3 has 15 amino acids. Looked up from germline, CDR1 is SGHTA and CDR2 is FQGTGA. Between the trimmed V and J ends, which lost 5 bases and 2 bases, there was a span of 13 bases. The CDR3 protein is CASSPVADTYNEQFF. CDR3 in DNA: TGTGCCAGCAGCCCAGTAGCGGATACCTACAATGAGCAGTTCTTC.

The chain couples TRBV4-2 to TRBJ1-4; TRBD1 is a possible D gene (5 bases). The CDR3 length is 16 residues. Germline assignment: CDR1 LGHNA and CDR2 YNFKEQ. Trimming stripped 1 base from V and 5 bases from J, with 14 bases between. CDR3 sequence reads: CASSQGRTLENEKLFF. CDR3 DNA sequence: TGTGCCAGCAGCCAAGGCCGGACACTGGAAAATGAAAAACTGTTTTTT.

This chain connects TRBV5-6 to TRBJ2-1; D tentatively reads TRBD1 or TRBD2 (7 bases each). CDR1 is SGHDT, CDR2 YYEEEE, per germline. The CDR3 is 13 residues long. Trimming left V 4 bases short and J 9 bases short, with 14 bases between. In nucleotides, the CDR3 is TGTGCCAGCAGCCCAGGGGGGGCCCCTGAGCAGTTCTTC. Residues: CASSPGGAPEQFF.

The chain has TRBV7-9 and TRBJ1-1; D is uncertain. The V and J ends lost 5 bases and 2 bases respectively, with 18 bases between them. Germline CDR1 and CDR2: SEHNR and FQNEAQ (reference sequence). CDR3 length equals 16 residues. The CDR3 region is CASSRHRGSDNTEAFF. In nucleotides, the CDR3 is TGTGCCAGCAGCCGACACCGCGGGTCCGATAACACTGAAGCTTTCTTT. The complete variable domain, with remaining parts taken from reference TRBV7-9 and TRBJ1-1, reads DTGVSQNPRHKITKRGQNVTFRCDPISEHNRLYWYRQTLGQGPEFLTYFQNEAQLEKSRLLSDRFSAERPKGSFSTLEIQRTEQGDSAMYLCASSRHRGSDNTEAFFGQGTRLTVV.

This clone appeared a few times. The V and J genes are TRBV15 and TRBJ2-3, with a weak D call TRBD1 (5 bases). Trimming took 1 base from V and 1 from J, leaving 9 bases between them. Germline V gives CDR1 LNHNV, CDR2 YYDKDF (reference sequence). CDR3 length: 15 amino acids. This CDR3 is CATSRAQGGTDTQYF. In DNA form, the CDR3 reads TGTGCCACCAGCAGAGCCCAAGGGGGCACAGATACGCAGTATTTT.

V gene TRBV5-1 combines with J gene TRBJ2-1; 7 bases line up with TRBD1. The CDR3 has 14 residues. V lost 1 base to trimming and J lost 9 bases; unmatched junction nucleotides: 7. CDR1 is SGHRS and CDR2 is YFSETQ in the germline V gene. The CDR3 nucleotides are TGCGCCAGCAGCTTGAATCTAGGGGGCGGTGAGCAGTTCTTC. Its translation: CASSLNLGGGEQFF. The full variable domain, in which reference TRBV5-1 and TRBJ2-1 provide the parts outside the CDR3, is KAGVTQTPRYLIKTRGQQVTLSCSPISGHRSVSWYQQTPGQGLQFLFEYFSETQRNKGNFPGRFSGRQFSNSRSEMNVSTLELGDSALYLCASSLNLGGGEQFFGPGTRLTVL.

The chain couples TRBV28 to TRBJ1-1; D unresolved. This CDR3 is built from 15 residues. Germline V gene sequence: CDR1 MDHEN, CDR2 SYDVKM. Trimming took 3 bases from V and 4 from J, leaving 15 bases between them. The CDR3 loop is CASSFGGARSTEAFF. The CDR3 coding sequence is TGTGCCAGCAGTTTCGGAGGCGCTAGGAGCACTGAAGCTTTCTTT.

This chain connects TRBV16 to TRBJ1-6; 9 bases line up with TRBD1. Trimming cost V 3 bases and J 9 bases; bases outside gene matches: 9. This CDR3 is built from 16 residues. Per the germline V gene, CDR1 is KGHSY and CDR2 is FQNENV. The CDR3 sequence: CASSQGKDRGISPLHF. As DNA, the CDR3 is TGTGCCAGCAGCCAGGGGAAGGACAGGGGTATTTCACCCCTCCACTTT.

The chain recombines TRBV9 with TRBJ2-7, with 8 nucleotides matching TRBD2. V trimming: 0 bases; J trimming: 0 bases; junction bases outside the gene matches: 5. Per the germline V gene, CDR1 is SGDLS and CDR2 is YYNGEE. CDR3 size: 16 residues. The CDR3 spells CASSVVPSGSSYEQYF. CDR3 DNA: TGTGCCAGCAGCGTAGTCCCCAGCGGGAGCTCCTACGAGCAGTACTTC.

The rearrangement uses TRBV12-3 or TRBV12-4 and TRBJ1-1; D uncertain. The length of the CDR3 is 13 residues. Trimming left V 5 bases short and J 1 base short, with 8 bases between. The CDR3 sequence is CASSPLGNTEAFF. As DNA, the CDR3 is TGTGCCAGCAGTCCCTTAGGGAACACTGAAGCTTTCTTT.

The CDR3 sequence is CASSIADVSNQPQHF. The CDR3 DNA reads TGTGCCAGTAGTATAGCGGACGTCAGCAATCAGCCCCAGCATTTT. This sequence joins TRBV19 and TRBJ1-5; D not resolved. This CDR3 contains 15 residues. The germline V gene encodes CDR1 LNHDA and CDR2 SQIVND (reference sequence). Between the trimmed V and J ends, which lost 1 base and 1 base, there was a span of 8 bases.